The rows below give T cell receptor beta chains drawn from one sample of a study of shared clonotypes between healthy human individuals. Only in-frame clones appear in the TCRdb table, and some are missing; sequencing was by immunoSEQ multiplex PCR. The data hold around 2.3 million clones, with more than 90% observed a single time. The sequenced sample was naive CD4+ T cells sorted from blood. These receptors came from a man aged 18 to 30 in good health. Each CDR3 is given without its conserved first and last residue. The order of the fields is CDR3 length, V gene, J gene, CDR3 protein.

>14|TRBV5-1|TRBJ2-5
ASSPTAQTLQETQY
>12|TRBV28|TRBJ1-4
ASSSPVTNEKLF
>12|TRBV29-1|TRBJ1-1
SVEPGALNTEAF
>14|TRBV5-1|TRBJ1-1
ASSLGQSHMNTEAF
>12|TRBV6-6|TRBJ1-4
ASRRSNTNEKLF
>14|TRBV7-2|TRBJ1-2
ASSLARSGLDYGYT
>12|TRBV7-2|TRBJ2-7
ASSLEPKAYEQY
>12|TRBV4-3|TRBJ2-1
ASSQEVAVGEQF
>13|TRBV5-1|TRBJ2-1
ASSSSGGSYNEQF
>11|TRBV30|TRBJ1-5
AWSKQSNQPQH
>8|TRBV20-1|TRBJ2-5
SGNRETQY
>11|TRBV7-3|TRBJ1-1
ASSLMEGTEAF
>13|TRBV28|TRBJ1-5
ASSETGSGNQPQH
>11|TRBV2|TRBJ1-1
ASRAEENTEAF
>14|TRBV6-5|TRBJ1-3
ASRSYGGVAGNTIY
>12|TRBV6-1|TRBJ2-3
ASSAVGGPDTQY
>11|TRBV6-5|TRBJ2-4
ASSYTRGNIQY
>13|TRBV11-2|TRBJ2-7
ASTRTGTHSYEQY
>14|TRBV19|TRBJ1-1
ASTHSRGSLNTEAF
>9|TRBV10-3|TRBJ2-1
AISVGGDQF
>15|TRBV9|TRBJ2-3
ASSVAGLAGGTDTQY
>13|TRBV18|TRBJ1-1
ASSPDHQGNTEAF
>14|TRBV9|TRBJ2-2
ASSVDSGRVTGELF
>11|TRBV30|TRBJ2-5
AWSEGGGETQY
>14|TRBV7-8|TRBJ1-2
ASSLGPLVKRHGYT
>11|TRBV7-2|TRBJ2-6
ASRQSRANVLT
>11|TRBV2|TRBJ2-5
ASSDQPQETQY
>13|TRBV6-5|TRBJ2-7
ASSYSRDSTYEQY
>13|TRBV7-9|TRBJ1-4
ASSSFRGEIEKLF
>10|TRBV29-1|TRBJ2-7
SVESATYEQY
>12|TRBV7-8|TRBJ1-5
ASSLAGSNQPQH
>13|TRBV7-9|TRBJ1-4
ASSLGDRVGEKLF
>13|TRBV6-5|TRBJ2-1
ASSYEAGGWNEQF
>12|TRBV5-1|TRBJ2-1
ASRTSGLYNEQF
>12|TRBV18|TRBJ1-5
ASSPDPNLQPQH
>12|TRBV4-1|TRBJ1-1
ASRPTGKNTEAF